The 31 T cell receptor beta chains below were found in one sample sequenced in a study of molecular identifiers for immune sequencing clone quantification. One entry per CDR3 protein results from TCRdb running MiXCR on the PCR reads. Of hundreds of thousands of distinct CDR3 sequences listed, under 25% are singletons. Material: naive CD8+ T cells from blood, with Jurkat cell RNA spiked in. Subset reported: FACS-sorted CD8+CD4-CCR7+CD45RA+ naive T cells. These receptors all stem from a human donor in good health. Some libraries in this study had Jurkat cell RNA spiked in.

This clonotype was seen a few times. CDR3 DNA sequence: TGTGCCAGCAGCTCCGAGGGGTTGAACACCGGGGAGCTGTTTTTT. It specifies CASSSEGLNTGELFF. This rearrangement joins TRBV7-9 to TRBJ2-2; either TRBD1 or TRBD2 may fit D (5 bases each). The V gene lost 4 bases and the J gene lost 1 base, with 10 bases spanning the gap. Germline V gene data show CDR1 as SEHNR and CDR2 as FQNEAQ (reference sequence). The CDR3 extends over 15 amino acids.

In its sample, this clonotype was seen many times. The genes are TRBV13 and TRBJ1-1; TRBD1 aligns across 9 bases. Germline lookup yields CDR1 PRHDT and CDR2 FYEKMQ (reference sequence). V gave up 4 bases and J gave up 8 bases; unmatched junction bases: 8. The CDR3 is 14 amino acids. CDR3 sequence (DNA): TGTGCCAGCAGCTCGGGGGACAGGGCTCGGGAAGCTTTCTTT. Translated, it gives CASSSGDRAREAFF.

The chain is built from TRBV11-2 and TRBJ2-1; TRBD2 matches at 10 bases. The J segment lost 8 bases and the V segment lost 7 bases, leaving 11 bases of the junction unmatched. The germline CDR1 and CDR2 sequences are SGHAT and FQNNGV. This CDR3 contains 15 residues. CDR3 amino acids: CASTSPEREGHEQFF. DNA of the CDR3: TGTGCCAGCACCTCACCCGAGCGGGAGGGCCATGAGCAGTTCTTC.

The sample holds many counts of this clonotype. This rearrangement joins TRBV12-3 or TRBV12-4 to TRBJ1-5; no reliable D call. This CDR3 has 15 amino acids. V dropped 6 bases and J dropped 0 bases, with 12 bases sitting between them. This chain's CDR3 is CASSPWGYSNQPQHF. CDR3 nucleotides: TGTGCCAGCAGCCCTTGGGGATATAGCAATCAGCCCCAGCATTTT.

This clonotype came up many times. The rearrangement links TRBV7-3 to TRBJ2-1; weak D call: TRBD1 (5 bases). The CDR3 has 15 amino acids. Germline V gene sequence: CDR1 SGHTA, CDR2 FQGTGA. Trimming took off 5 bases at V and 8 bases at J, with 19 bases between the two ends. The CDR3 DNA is TGTGCCAGCAGCCCCCTCGGGCAGGGATTGCATGAGCAGTTCTTC. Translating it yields CASSPLGQGLHEQFF.

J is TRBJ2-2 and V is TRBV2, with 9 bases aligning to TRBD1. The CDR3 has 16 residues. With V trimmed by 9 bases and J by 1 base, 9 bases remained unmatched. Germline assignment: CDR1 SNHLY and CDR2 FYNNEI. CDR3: CASLTQGAGNTGELFF. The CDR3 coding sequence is TGTGCCAGTTTGACACAGGGGGCAGGGAACACCGGGGAGCTGTTTTTT.

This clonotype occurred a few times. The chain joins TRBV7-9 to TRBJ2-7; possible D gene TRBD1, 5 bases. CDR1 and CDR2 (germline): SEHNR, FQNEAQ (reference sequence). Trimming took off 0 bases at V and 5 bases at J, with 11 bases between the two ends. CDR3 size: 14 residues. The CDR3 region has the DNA TGTGCCAGCAGCTTAGCAGGGGTAGGTGACGAGCAGTACTTC. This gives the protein CASSLAGVGDEQYF.

The CDR3 region has the DNA TGCGCCAGCAGCCAAGAGAGACAGAGCTCCTACGAGCAGTACTTC. Translated: CASSQERQSSYEQYF. The V gene is TRBV4-1, the J gene TRBJ2-7; maybe TRBD1 (5 bases). The CDR3 contains 15 residues. Germline V gene data show CDR1 as MGHRA and CDR2 as YSYEKL. V lost 0 bases to trimming and J lost 0 bases, with 9 bases between them.

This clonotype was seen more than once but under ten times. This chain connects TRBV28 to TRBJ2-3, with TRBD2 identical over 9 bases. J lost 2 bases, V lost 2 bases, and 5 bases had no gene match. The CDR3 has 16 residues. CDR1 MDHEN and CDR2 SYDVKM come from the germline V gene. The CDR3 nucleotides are TGTGCCAGCAGTTTAAATCGCGGGAGGGTCACAGATACGCAGTATTTT. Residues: CASSLNRGRVTDTQYF.

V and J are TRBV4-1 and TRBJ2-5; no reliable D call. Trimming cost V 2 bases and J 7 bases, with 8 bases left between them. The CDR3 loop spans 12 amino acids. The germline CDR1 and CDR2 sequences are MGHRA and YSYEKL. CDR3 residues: CASSQPDGTQYF. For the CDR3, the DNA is TGCGCCAGCAGCCAACCGGATGGGACCCAGTACTTC.

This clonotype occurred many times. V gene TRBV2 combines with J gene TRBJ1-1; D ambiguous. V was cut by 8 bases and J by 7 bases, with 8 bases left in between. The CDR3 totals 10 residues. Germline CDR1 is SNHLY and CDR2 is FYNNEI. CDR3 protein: CASHGGEAFF. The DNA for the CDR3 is TGTGCCAGCCACGGTGGTGAAGCTTTCTTT.

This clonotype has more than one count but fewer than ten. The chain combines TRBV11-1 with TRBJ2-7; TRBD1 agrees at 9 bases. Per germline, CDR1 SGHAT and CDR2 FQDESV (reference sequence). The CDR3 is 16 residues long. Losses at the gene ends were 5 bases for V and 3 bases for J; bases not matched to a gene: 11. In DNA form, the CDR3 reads TGTGCCAGCAGCGTATTCCCGGGACAGGGTTACTACGAGCAGTACTTC. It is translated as CASSVFPGQGYYEQYF.

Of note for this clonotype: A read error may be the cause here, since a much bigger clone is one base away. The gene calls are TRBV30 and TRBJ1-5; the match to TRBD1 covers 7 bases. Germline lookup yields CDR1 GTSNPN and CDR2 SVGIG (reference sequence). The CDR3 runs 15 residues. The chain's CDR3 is CAGSIRQGENQPQHF. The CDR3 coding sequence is TGTGCCGGGAGTATCCGACAGGGTGAGAATCAGCCCCAGCATTTT.

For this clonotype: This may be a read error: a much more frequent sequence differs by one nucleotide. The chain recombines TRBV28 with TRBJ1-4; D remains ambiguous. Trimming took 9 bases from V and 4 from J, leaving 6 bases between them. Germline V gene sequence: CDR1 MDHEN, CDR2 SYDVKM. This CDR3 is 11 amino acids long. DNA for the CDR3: TGTGCCAGGTCCTTTAATGAAAAACTGTTTTTT. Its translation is CARSFNEKLFF.

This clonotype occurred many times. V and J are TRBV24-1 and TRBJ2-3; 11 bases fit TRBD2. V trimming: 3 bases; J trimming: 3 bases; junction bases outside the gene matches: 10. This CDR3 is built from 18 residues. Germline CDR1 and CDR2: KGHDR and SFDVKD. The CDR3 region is CATSDHDELAGETDTQYF. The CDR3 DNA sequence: TGTGCCACCAGTGATCATGACGAACTAGCGGGAGAAACAGATACGCAGTATTTT.

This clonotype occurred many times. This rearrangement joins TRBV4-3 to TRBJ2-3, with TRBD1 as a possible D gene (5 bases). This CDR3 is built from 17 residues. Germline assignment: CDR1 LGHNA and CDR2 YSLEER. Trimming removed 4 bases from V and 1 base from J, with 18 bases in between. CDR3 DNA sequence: TGCGCCAGCAGCCGGTTCTGGCCAGGACAACGCACAGATACGCAGTATTTT. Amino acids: CASSRFWPGQRTDTQYF.

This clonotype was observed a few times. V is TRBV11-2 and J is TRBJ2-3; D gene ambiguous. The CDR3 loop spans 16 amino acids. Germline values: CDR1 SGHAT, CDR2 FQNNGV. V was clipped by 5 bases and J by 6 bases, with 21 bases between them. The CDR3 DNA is TGTGCCAGCAGCAAAAGATTGGGGATGGTTTATGATACGCAGTATTTT. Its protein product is CASSKRLGMVYDTQYF.

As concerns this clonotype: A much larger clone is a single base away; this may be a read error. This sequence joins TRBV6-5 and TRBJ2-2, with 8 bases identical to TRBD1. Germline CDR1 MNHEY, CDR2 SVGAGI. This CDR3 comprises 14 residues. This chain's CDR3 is CARSYQGAAGELFF. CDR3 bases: TGTGCCAGAAGTTACCAGGGGGCCGCCGGGGAGCTGTTTTTT.

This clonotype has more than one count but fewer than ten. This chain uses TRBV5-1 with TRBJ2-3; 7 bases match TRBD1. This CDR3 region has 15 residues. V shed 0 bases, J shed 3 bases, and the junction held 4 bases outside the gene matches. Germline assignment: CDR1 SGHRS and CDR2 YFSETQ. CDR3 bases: TGCGCCAGCAGCTTGGCCGGGACAGAGACAGATACGCAGTATTTT. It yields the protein CASSLAGTETDTQYF.

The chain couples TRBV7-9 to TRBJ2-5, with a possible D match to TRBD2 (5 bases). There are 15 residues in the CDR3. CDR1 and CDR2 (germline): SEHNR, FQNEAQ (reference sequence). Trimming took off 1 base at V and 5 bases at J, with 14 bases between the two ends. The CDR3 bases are TGTGCCAGCAGCTTAGGTGCGAGGGCGTTGGAGACCCAGTACTTC. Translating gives CASSLGARALETQYF.

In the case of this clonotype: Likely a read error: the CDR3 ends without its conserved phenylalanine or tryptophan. CDR3 protein: CASSQERADPYEQYY. CDR3 in DNA: TGCGCCAGCAGCCAAGAGAGGGCAGACCCCTACGAGCAGTACTAC. The chain carries TRBV4-1 and TRBJ2-7, with a possible D match to TRBD2 (5 bases). From germline, CDR1 is MGHRA and CDR2 YSYEKL. Trimming removed 0 bases at V and 2 bases at J, with 11 bases between. This CDR3 is built from 15 residues.

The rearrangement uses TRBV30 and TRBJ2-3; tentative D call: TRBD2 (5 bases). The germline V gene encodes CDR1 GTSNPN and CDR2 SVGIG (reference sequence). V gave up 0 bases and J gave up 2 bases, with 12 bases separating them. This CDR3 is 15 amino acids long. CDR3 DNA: TGTGCCTGGAGTGTAGTCAGCGGTACCACAGATACGCAGTATTTT. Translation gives CAWSVVSGTTDTQYF.

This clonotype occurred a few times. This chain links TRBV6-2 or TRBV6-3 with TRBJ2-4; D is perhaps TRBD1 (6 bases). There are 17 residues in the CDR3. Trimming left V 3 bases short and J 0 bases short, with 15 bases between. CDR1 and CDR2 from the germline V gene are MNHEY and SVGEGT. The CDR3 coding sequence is TGTGCCAGCAGTTATCCCGACAGGAGCCTAGCCAAAAACATTCAGTACTTC. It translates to CASSYPDRSLAKNIQYF.

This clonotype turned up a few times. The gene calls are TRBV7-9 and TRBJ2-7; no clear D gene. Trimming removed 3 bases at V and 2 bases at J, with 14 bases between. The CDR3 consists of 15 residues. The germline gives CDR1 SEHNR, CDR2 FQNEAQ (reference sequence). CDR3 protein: CASSFPVGQPYEQYF. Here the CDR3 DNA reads TGTGCCAGCAGCTTCCCCGTCGGCCAACCCTACGAGCAGTACTTC.

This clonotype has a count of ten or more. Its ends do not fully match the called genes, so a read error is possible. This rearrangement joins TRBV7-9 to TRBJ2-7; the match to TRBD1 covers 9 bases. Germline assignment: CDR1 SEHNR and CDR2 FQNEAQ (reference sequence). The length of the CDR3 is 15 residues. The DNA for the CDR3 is TGTGCCAGCAGCATAGCCGGGACAGGGACCTACGAGCAGTACTTC. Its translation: CASSIAGTGTYEQYF.

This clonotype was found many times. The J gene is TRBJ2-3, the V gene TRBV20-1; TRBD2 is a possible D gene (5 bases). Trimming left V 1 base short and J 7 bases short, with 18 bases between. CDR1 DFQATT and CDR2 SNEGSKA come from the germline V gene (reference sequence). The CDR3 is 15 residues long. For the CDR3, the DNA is TGCAGTGCTAGAGGAGGGCTAGCAGCCACTAATACGCAGTATTTT. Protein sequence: CSARGGLAATNTQYF.

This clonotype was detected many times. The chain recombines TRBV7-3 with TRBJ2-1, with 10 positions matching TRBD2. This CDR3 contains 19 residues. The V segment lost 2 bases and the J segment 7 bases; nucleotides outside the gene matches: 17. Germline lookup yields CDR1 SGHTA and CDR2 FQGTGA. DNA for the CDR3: TGTGCCAGCAGCTTATCGGGCACTAGCGGGACTCCAGGTGTAAATGAGCAGTTCTTC. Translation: CASSLSGTSGTPGVNEQFF. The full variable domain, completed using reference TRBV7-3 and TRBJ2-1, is GAGVSQTPSNKVTEKGKYVELRCDPISGHTALYWYRQSLGQGPEFLIYFQGTGAADDSGLPNDRFFAVRPEGSVSTLKIQRTERGDSAVYLCASSLSGTSGTPGVNEQFFGPGTRLTVL.

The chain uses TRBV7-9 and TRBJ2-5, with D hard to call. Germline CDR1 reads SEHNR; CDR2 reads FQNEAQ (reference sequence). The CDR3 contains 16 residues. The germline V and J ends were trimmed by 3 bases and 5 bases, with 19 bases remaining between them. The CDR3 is CASSFPPGPAIETQYF. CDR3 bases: TGTGCCAGCAGCTTCCCTCCCGGACCCGCGATTGAGACCCAGTACTTC.

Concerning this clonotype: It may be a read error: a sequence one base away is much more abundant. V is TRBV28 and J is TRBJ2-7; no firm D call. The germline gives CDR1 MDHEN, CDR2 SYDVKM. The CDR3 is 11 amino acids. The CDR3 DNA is TGTGTCAGCAGCCCCAGCTCCGAGCAGTACTTC. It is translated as CVSSPSSEQYF. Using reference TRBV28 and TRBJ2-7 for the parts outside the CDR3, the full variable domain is DVKVTQSSRYLVKRTGEKVFLECVQDMDHENMFWYRQDPGLGLRLIYFSYDVKMKEKGDIPEGYSVSREKKERFSLILESASTNQTSMYLCVSSPSSEQYFGPGTRLTVT.

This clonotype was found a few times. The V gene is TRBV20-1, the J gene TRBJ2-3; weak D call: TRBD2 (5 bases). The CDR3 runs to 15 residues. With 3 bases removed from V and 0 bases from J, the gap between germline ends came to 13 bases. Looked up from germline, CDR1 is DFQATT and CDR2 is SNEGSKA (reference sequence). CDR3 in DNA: TGCAGTGCTAGCCCAGCGGAAGAAAGCACAGATACGCAGTATTTT. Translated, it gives CSASPAEESTDTQYF.

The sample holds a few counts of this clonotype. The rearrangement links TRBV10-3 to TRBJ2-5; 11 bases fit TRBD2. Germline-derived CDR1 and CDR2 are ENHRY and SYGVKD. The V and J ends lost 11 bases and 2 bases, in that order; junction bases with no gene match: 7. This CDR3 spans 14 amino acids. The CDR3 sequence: CAAATSGGQETQYF. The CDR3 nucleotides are TGTGCCGCCGCTACTAGCGGGGGACAAGAGACCCAGTACTTC.